The 17 T cell receptor beta chains listed next were all sequenced from one sample in a study of OX40 agonist ivuxolimab in advanced cancers. The assay was immunoSEQ multiplex PCR, and TCRdb's table has in-frame clones only and misses some. Among about 72,000 clones listed, roughly 86% were seen once. This material consisted of CD4+ or CD8+ T cells sorted from blood, taken in a trial of the OX40 agonist ivuxolimab. All receptors derive from an adult with an advanced solid tumor such as melanoma, head and neck, liver or kidney cancer.

The V call is TRBV7-8, the J call TRBJ2-3; 12 bases fit TRBD2. CDR1 is SGHVS, CDR2 FQNEAQ, per germline. The V gene end was trimmed by 5 bases and the J gene end by 1 base; junction bases not matched to a gene: 4. This CDR3 has 16 residues. The CDR3 nucleotides read TGTGCCAGCAGCCTTCGGACTAGCGGGGGCACAGATACGCAGTATTTT. Residues: CASSLRTSGGTDTQYF.

The V and J genes are TRBV9 and TRBJ2-7, with unresolved D. Per the germline V gene, CDR1 is SGDLS and CDR2 is YYNGEE. V lost 0 bases and J lost 6, with 10 bases in between. The CDR3 loop spans 13 amino acids. In DNA, the CDR3 is TGTGCCAGCAGCGTAGCCCGCATCGGCGAGCAGTACTTC. This codes for CASSVARIGEQYF.

This rearrangement joins TRBV9 to TRBJ2-1; 8 bases are a match to TRBD2. Unmatched junction bases numbered 8, after V lost 0 bases and J lost 9 bases. Germline CDR1 SGDLS, CDR2 YYNGEE. This CDR3 contains 15 residues. CDR3 nucleotide sequence: TGTGCCAGCAGCGTAGAGGGGCGGGAGGCCCTTGAGCAGTTCTTC. Protein: CASSVEGREALEQFF.

The CDR3 nucleotides are TGTGCCAGCAGCAGTAGCGGGGGGACGAACACCGGGGAGCTGTTTTTT. Residues: CASSSSGGTNTGELFF. The chain employs TRBV5-4 and TRBJ2-2; 10 bases match TRBD2. The CDR3 contains 16 residues. J was trimmed by 0 bases and V by 4 bases; bases with no gene match: 3. Germline V gives CDR1 SGHNT, CDR2 YYREEE (reference sequence).

This chain uses TRBV5-4 with TRBJ2-3; D remains ambiguous. This CDR3 contains 15 residues. V gave up 0 bases and J gave up 0 bases, with 8 bases separating them. CDR1 is SGHNT and CDR2 is YYREEE in the germline V gene (reference sequence). The CDR3 is CASSLGVGSTDTQYF. CDR3 nucleotides: TGTGCCAGCAGCTTGGGAGTCGGGAGCACAGATACGCAGTATTTT.

The CDR3 region is CASDAGTVNSPLHF. As DNA, the CDR3 is TGTGCCAGCGATGCAGGGACAGTTAATTCACCCCTCCACTTT. The chain uses TRBV6-1 and TRBJ1-6; TRBD1 matches 7 bases. The germline gives CDR1 MNHNS, CDR2 SASEGT. The CDR3 has 14 amino acids. J was trimmed by 6 bases and V by 8 bases; bases with no gene match: 7.

The V gene is TRBV27, the J gene TRBJ1-1; D gene ambiguous. The CDR3 has 13 amino acids. Germline V CDR1 and CDR2: MNHEY, SMNVEV (reference sequence). Trimming shortened V by 6 bases and J by 4 bases, and 12 bases separated the two germline ends. The CDR3 DNA is TGTGCCAGCAGCACTTACATGGCCACTGAAGCTTTCTTT. It is translated as CASSTYMATEAFF.

In its sample, this clone ranks as medium-sized. This rearrangement joins TRBV6-1 to TRBJ2-3; D might be TRBD2 (5 bases). Germline CDR1 is MNHNS and CDR2 is SASEGT. The CDR3 loop spans 16 amino acids. The V end lost 0 bases, the J end lost 6 bases, and 16 bases lay between the germline ends. The CDR3 DNA is TGTGCCAGCAGTGAAGCAACGGGTTCGGGGTTCGATACGCAGTATTTT. Amino acids: CASSEATGSGFDTQYF.

This clone has only one observation. This chain links TRBV2 with TRBJ2-1; tentative D call: TRBD1 (6 bases). Trimming stripped 8 bases from V and 0 bases from J, with 14 bases between. The length of the CDR3 is 15 residues. Germline CDR1 is SNHLY and CDR2 is FYNNEI. The CDR3 sequence is CASRAVTGSYNEQFF. The CDR3, as DNA: TGTGCCAGCCGGGCGGTGACAGGCTCCTACAATGAGCAGTTCTTC.

J is TRBJ1-2 and V is TRBV11-2, with no clear D. The germline V and J ends were trimmed by 10 bases and 1 base, with 13 bases remaining between them. The CDR3 is 13 residues long. Germline assignment: CDR1 SGHAT and CDR2 FQNNGV. CDR3 region: CATKRPSNYGYTF. Here the CDR3 DNA reads TGTGCCACCAAACGGCCTAGTAACTATGGCTACACCTTC.

V gene TRBV4-2 combines with J gene TRBJ1-2, with 10 bases identical to TRBD1. The germline gives CDR1 LGHNA, CDR2 YNFKEQ. The length of the CDR3 is 17 residues. Trimming cost V 3 bases and J 7 bases; bases outside gene matches: 14. The CDR3 DNA is TGTGCCAGCAGCCATCCTGGGGGGGGACAGGGGTTCGGTGGCTACACCTTC. This translates into CASSHPGGGQGFGGYTF.

The CDR3 loop reads CASSLFPNTEAFF. CDR3 DNA: TGTGCCAGCAGTTTATTTCCAAACACTGAAGCTTTCTTT. The chain is built from TRBV27 and TRBJ1-1; D call uncertain. This CDR3 comprises 13 residues. The V end was cut by 1 base, the J end by 2 bases, with 5 bases between. CDR1 and CDR2 (germline): MNHEY, SMNVEV (reference sequence).

The V gene is TRBV27, the J gene TRBJ1-5, with 8 bases matching TRBD1. After removal of 3 bases from V and 3 bases from J, the junction contained 7 bases not matched to a gene. The CDR3 length is 16 residues. CDR1 and CDR2 from the germline V gene are MNHEY and SMNVEV (reference sequence). The CDR3 sequence is CASSFATGALNQPQHF. The CDR3 DNA reads TGTGCCAGCAGTTTTGCGACAGGGGCTCTCAATCAGCCCCAGCATTTT.

This clone was counted between two and nine times. The CDR3 DNA sequence: TGTGCTAGTGCGGCAACTAACTATGGCTACACCTTC. This codes for CASAATNYGYTF. This chain links TRBV12-5 with TRBJ1-2; the D is unclear. The V gene's germline CDR1 is LGHNT and CDR2 FRNRAP. Trimming removed 7 bases from V and 0 bases from J, with 6 bases in between. This CDR3 has 12 residues.

V is TRBV6-5 and J is TRBJ2-2; TRBD1 might be the D (6 bases). Germline V gives CDR1 MNHEY, CDR2 SVGAGI. The CDR3 spans 15 residues. Trimming left V 7 bases short and J 0 bases short, with 12 bases between. The CDR3 protein is CASTQGFANTGELFF. CDR3 coding DNA: TGTGCCAGCACCCAGGGGTTCGCGAACACCGGGGAGCTGTTTTTT.

V gene TRBV9 combines with J gene TRBJ2-3; 10 positions match TRBD2. The germline CDR1 and CDR2 sequences are SGDLS and YYNGEE. V dropped 4 bases and J dropped 6; count of bases not matched to a gene: 8. The CDR3 has 15 amino acids. The CDR3 DNA is TGTGCCAGCAGCACCCCTAGCGGGAGTGGGGATACGCAGTATTTT. Protein product: CASSTPSGSGDTQYF.

Of note for this clone: One end of the junction varies from germline; a read error may be responsible. This chain links TRBV27 with TRBJ2-3; TRBD1 or TRBD2 may be the D gene (5 bases each). The CDR3 runs 14 residues. The germline V gene has CDR1 MNHEY and CDR2 SMNVEV (reference sequence). CDR3 nucleotides: TGCCCGACGGGGCAGTTTATTAGCACAGATACGCAGTATTTT. Protein product: CPTGQFISTDTQYF.